This T cell receptor (beta chain) was retrieved from a study of T cell repertoires in cytomegalovirus infection. Study as a whole: CMV epitopes used comprised recently identified HLA-C-restricted ones and well-studied HLA-B-restricted ones. Broader study findings: Within the response measured ex vivo, HLA-C-restricted CMV-specific TCR beta clonotypes were dominant.

One entry per CDR3 protein, called by TCRdb with MiXCR from the reads. The sample has around 230,000 distinct CDR3 sequences, about 38% seen once. CDR1 and CDR2 from the germline V gene are SQVTM and ANQGSEA. The CDR3 runs to 13 residues. Losses at the gene ends were 7 bases for V and 7 bases for J; bases not matched to a gene: 10. This clonotype showed up just a few times. What it binds is unknown. The material sequenced was CD8+ T cells from cultured PBMCs, taken from culture after CMV antigen stimulation. The source is a human donor in good health (CMV status not recorded). Some clones in this sample may be carry-over from other donors' samples. The chain employs TRBV29-1 and TRBJ2-1; 7 nucleotides agree with TRBD2. CDR3 bases: TGCAGCGCTTACGGGACTAAGAGTAATGAGCAGTTCTTC. Translated, it gives CSAYGTKSNEQFF.